The rows below give T cell receptor beta chains drawn from one sample of a study of cytomegalovirus exposure and HLA in healthy donors. Generated by immunoSEQ multiplex PCR, the TCRdb table keeps only in-frame clones and is missing some. This sample contains around 100,000 clones. Sequencing input: PBMCs. The receptor set was obtained from a man in his forties or fifties in good health and CMV-seronegative. Each CDR3 is given without its conserved first and last residue.

j_gene | len | v_gene | CDR3aa
TRBJ2-1 | 13 | TRBV6-5 | ASSYKSVTYNEQF
TRBJ2-7 | 12 | TRBV6-5 | ASNQPTGSNEQY
TRBJ2-3 | 11 | TRBV7-6 | ASSLYETDTQY
TRBJ2-3 | 13 | TRBV5-6 | ASSLFDREVDTQY
TRBJ2-1 | 11 | TRBV5-4 | ASSLVASREQF
TRBJ2-5 | 13 | TRBV19 | ASSIEGQGHETQY
TRBJ1-1 | 12 | TRBV4-1 | ASSQARGDTEAF
TRBJ2-5 | 13 | TRBV7-6 | ASSTSRQVQETQY
TRBJ1-4 | 14 | TRBV4-3 | ASSQDPGPQPEKLF
TRBJ1-2 | 12 | TRBV10-3 | AISVSGQGYGYT
TRBJ2-1 | 8 | TRBV10-3 | ATRQNEQF
TRBJ2-2 | 14 | TRBV29-1 | SVEDLGAANTGELF
TRBJ2-1 | 14 | TRBV19 | ASSSMTGRYHNEQF
TRBJ1-4 | 10 | TRBV30 | ASNRGGEKLF